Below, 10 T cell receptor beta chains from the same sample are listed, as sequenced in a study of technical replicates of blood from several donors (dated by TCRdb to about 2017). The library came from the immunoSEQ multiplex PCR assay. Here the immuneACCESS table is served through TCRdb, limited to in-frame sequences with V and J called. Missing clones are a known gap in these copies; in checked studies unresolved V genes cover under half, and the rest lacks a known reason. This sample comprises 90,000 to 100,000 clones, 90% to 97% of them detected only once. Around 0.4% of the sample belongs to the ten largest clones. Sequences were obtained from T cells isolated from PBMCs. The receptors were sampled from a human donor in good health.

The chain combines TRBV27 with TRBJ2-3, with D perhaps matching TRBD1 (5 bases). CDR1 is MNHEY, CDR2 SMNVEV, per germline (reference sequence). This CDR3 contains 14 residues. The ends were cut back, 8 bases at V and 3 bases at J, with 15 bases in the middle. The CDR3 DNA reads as TGTGCCAGCCAAACCGGTCAGGGAACAGATACGCAGTATTTT. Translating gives CASQTGQGTDTQYF.

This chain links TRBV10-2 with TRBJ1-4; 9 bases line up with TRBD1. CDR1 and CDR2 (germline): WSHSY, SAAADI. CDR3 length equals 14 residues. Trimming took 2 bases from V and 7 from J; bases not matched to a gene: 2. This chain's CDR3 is CASSEPGQGEKLFF. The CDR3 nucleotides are TGCGCCAGCAGTGAGCCGGGACAGGGTGAAAAACTGTTTTTT.

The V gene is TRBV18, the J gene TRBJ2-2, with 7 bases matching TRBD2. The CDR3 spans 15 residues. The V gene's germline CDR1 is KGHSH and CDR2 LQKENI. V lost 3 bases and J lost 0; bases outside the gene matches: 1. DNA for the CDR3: TGTGCCAGCTCACCCGGGACTACGAACACCGGGGAGCTGTTTTTT. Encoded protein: CASSPGTTNTGELFF.

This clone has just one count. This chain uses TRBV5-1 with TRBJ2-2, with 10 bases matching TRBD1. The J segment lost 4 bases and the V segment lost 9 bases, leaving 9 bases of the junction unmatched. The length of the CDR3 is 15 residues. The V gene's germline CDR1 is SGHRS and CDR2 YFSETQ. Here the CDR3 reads CATSGTGDRTGELFF. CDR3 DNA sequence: TGCGCCACCTCCGGGACAGGGGACCGCACCGGGGAGCTGTTTTTT.

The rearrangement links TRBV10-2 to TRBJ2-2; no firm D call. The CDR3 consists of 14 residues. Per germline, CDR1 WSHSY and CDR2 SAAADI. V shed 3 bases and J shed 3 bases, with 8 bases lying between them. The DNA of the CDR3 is TGCGCCAGCAGTGAAGTAATAGACACCGGGGAGCTGTTTTTT. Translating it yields CASSEVIDTGELFF.

CDR3 in DNA: TGTGCCGGGTCAAGACAGGGTTACTACAATGAGCAGTTCTTC. Amino acid sequence: CAGSRQGYYNEQFF. The chain links TRBV9 to TRBJ2-1; 7 bases are a match to TRBD1. The germline V gene has CDR1 SGDLS and CDR2 YYNGEE. The CDR3 covers 14 residues. Trimming at V came to 10 bases and at J to 3 bases, leaving 10 bases not matched to a gene.

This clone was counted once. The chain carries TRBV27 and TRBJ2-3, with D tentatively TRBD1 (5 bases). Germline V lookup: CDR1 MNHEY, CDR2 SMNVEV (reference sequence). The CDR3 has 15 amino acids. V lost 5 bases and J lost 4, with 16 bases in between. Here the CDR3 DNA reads TGTGCCAGCAGTACCAGGGTTATGGGCGCAGATACGCAGTATTTT. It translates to CASSTRVMGADTQYF.

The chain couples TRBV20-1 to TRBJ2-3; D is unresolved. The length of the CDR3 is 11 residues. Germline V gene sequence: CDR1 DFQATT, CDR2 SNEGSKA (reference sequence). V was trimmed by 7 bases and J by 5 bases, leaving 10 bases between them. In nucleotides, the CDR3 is TGCAGTGTCATACCGGGAGATACGCAGTATTTT. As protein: CSVIPGDTQYF.

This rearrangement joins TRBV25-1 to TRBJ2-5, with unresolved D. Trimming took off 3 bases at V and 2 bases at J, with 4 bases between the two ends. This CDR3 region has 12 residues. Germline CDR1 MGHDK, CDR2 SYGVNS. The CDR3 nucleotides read TGTGCCAGCAGTGACTTACAAGAGACCCAGTACTTC. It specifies CASSDLQETQYF.

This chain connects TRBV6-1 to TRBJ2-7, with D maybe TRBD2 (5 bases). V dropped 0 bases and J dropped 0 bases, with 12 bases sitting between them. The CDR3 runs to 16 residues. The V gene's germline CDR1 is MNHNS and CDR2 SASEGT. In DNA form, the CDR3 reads TGTGCCAGCAGTGAAGCCCTGTGGAGGAGCTCCTACGAGCAGTACTTC. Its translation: CASSEALWRSSYEQYF.